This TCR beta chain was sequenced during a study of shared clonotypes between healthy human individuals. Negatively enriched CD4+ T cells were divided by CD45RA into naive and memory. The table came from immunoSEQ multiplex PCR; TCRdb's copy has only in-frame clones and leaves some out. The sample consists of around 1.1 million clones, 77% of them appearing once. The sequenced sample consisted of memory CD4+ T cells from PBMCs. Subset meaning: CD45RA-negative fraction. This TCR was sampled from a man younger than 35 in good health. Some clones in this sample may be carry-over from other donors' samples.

The CDR3 region is CASSMGLAGAGETQYF. The CDR3 DNA is TGCGCCAGCAGTATGGGACTAGCGGGAGCTGGGGAGACCCAGTACTTC. The rearrangement uses TRBV10-1 and TRBJ2-5; 14 positions agree with TRBD2. The V and J ends lost 5 bases and 5 bases, in that order; junction bases with no gene match: 7. Looked up from germline, CDR1 is WNHNN and CDR2 is SYGVQD (reference sequence). The CDR3 runs to 16 residues.